This T cell receptor (beta chain) is drawn from a study of T cell repertoires in cytomegalovirus infection. Across the study: Used in the study were CMV epitopes, some recently identified and HLA-C-restricted, others well-studied and HLA-B-restricted. Public TCR beta signatures marked donors with CMV infection and the matching HLA. Whole-study findings and limits: Cumulative public TCR beta family frequency identified CMV carriers with the relevant HLA. HLA-C-restricted CMV clonotypes gave the most frequent clonotype in two of eight donors.

TCRdb re-derived calls from the reads in MiXCR, one entry per CDR3 protein. The top ten clones hold about an eighth of a sample with roughly 920,000 distinct CDR3 sequences, 30% to 40% of them seen once. Points on this clonotype: Antigen unknown.

CDR1 is SEHNR, CDR2 FQNEAQ, per germline (reference sequence). The CDR3 contains 13 residues. V was clipped by 3 bases and J by 3 bases, with 8 bases between them. This clonotype was sampled from a human donor in good health (CMV status not recorded). Some clones in this sample may be carry-over from other donors' samples. The V gene is TRBV7-9, the J gene TRBJ1-1; the D is unclear. This sample comprised cultured CD8+ T cells from PBMCs, obtained from culture after CMV antigen stimulation. The chain's CDR3 is CASSFPGYTEAFF. CDR3 DNA sequence: TGTGCCAGCAGCTTTCCAGGTTACACTGAAGCTTTCTTT.